This T cell receptor beta chain was recovered during a study of PD-1 blockade in classical Hodgkin lymphoma. Overall study: Every 2 weeks, patients had 3 mg/kg nivolumab intravenously.

TCRdb keeps only in-frame clones here, not all; method: immunoSEQ multiplex PCR. The sample lists tens of thousands of clones, approximately 89% seen once, with approximately 11% in the top ten. Following autologous stem cell transplantation, relapse occurred in every patient, and exposure to brentuximab vedotin varied. From germline, CDR1 is MDHEN and CDR2 SYDVKM. The CDR3 has 14 amino acids. V lost 3 bases, J lost 3 bases, and 3 bases stayed unmatched. In regard to this clone: Its antigen is not identified.

Study findings and constraints: It was among complete responders that baseline diversity resembled that of newly diagnosed patients.

The V gene is TRBV28, the J gene TRBJ2-5, with TRBD2 identical over 8 bases. The material was peripheral blood mononuclear cells (PBMCs), obtained before the second cycle of nivolumab. This clonotype was sampled from a human donor with classical Hodgkin lymphoma. The CDR3 nucleotides read TGTGCCAGCAGTTTTAGCGGGGCGGAAGAGACCCAGTACTTC. This gives the protein CASSFSGAEETQYF.